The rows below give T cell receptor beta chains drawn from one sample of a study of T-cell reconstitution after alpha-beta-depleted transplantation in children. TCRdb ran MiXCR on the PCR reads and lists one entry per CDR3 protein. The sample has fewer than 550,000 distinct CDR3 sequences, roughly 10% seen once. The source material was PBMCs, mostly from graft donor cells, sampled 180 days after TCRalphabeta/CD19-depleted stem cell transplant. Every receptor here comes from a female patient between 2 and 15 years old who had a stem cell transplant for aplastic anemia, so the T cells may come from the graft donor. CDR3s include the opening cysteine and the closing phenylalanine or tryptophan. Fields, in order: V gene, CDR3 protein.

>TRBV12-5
CASGSKWPTGELFF
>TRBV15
CASSEWSSGYEQYF
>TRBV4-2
CASSQDDSRRNTIYF
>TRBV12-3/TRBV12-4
CASSWNGLIGRLKVGTGELFF
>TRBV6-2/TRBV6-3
CASSVQREQYF
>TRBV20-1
CSDRDRTYNEQFF
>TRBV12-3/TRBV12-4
CASSWRGRGFNYGYTF
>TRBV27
CASSTRTSTDTQYF
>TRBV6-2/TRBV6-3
CASRSGAEHMNTEAFF
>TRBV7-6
CASSPLDYTDTQYF
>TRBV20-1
CSATRAYNEQFF
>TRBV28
CASRPGGSDTQYF
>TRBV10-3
CAISESDATQYF
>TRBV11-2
CASSFHRDSATDTQYF
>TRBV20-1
CSAPGQLTEAFF
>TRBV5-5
CASRRQTVYGYTF
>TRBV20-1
CSATPGLAFF
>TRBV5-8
CASTLDRPSYGYTF
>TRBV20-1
CSAPTLGLAGGPTSYNEQFF
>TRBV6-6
CASSYRATYEQYF
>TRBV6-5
CASSWTGGPQETQYF
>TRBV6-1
CASWTTGTRPYEQYF
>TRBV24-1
CATSRPGLATSTDTQYF
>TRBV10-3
CAISESYFTPGELFF
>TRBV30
CAWRGGGFDEQFF
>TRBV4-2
CASSQIYLVAGPSTNNEQFF
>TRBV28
CASGTGGTEAFF
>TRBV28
CASSRDRGPNQPQHF
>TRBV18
CASSPGTSNEQFF
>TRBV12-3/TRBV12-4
CASTSQGTGANVLTF
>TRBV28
CASSLSPGGSSGANVLTF
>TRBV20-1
CSARAISGTLANYGYTF